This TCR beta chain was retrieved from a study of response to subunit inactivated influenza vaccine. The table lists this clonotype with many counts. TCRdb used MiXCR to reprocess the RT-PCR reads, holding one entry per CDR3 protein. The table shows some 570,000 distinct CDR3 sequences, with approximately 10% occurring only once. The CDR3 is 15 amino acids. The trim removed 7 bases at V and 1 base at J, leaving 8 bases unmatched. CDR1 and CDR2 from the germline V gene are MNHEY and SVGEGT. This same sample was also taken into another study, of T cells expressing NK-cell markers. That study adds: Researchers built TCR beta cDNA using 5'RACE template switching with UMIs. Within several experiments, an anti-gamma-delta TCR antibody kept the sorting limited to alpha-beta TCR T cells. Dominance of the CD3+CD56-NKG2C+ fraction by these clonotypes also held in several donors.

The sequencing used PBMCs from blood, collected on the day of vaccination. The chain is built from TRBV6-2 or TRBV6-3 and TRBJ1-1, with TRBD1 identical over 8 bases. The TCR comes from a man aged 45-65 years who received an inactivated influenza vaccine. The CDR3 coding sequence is TGTGCCAGCACCTACGGCGGGACAGGGAACACTGAAGCTTTCTTT. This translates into CASTYGGTGNTEAFF.